Listed here is a single T cell receptor (beta chain). RNA in amounts of about 0.5 to 1 ug was reverse transcribed with random hexamers. TCRdb re-called the immunoSEQ multiplex PCR reads with MiXCR, one entry per CDR3 protein. The data show some 150,000 distinct CDR3 sequences, with approximately 95% seen just once and roughly 0.083% held by the top ten. Trimming took off 5 bases at V and 4 bases at J, with 13 bases between the two ends. This CDR3 spans 13 amino acids. In germline, CDR1 is DFQATT, CDR2 SNEGSKA (reference sequence). This specimen comes from a study of CD8 T cells in Susac syndrome. The rearrangement joins TRBV20-1 to TRBJ2-3; tentative D call: TRBD2 (6 bases). This TCR was sampled from a human donor in good health. The sequencing sample was made of CD4+ T cells from PBMCs. CDR3 protein: CSAPGWGADTQYF. The CDR3 DNA reads as TGCAGTGCTCCGGGGTGGGGGGCAGATACGCAGTATTTT.